The 5 T cell receptor beta chains reported below all come from one sample, sequenced in a study of cytomegalovirus exposure and HLA in healthy donors (dated by TCRdb to about 2017). Library preparation was by the immunoSEQ multiplex PCR assay. A mixture of 60 forward primers for TCR Vbeta segments and 13 reverse primers for TCR Jbeta segments was used in the multiplex PCR. In its TCRdb copy, this immuneACCESS table keeps in-frame sequences only and misses some clones. Where compared with another copy, unresolved V genes explain less than half of these, and the others have no known cause. This sample gives tens of thousands of clones in total; 75% to 80% of them show up just once. Jointly, the top ten make up 3.7% of the sample. Sequenced input: PBMCs. The source is a man aged 25 to 40 in good health and CMV-seronegative.

The CDR3 DNA sequence: TGTGCCAGCAGTTACCCAGGGTGGTCTGGCTACACCTTC. Its protein is CASSYPGWSGYTF. V and J are TRBV6-5 and TRBJ1-2; tentative D call: TRBD1 (5 bases). CDR3 length equals 13 residues. Germline values: CDR1 MNHEY, CDR2 SVGAGI. The V end was cut by 2 bases, the J end by 7 bases, with 11 bases between.

The V gene is TRBV6-5, the J gene TRBJ1-2; D might be TRBD1 (6 bases). Germline assignment: CDR1 MNHEY and CDR2 SVGAGI. Trimming took 6 bases from V and 8 from J, leaving 19 bases between them. This CDR3 comprises 14 residues. The CDR3 nucleotides read TGTGCCAGCAGCTTAACAGGGACCGCAAGCGGCTACACCTTC. Translation gives CASSLTGTASGYTF.

The rearrangement joins TRBV7-9 to TRBJ1-2; 8 bases match TRBD1. Germline CDR1 and CDR2: SEHNR and FQNEAQ (reference sequence). J lost 7 bases, V lost 1 base, and 2 bases had no gene match. The CDR3 covers 13 residues. The CDR3 DNA reads as TGTGCCAGCAGCTTAGAACAGGGGGTTGGCTACACCTTC. Translating gives CASSLEQGVGYTF.

This clone was counted between two and nine times. The chain recombines TRBV5-1 with TRBJ1-1, with TRBD1 matching 9 bases. V trimming: 1 base; J trimming: 7 bases; junction bases outside the gene matches: 5. Looked up from germline, CDR1 is SGHRS and CDR2 is YFSETQ. The CDR3 consists of 14 residues. The CDR3 DNA sequence: TGCGCCAGCAGCTTGACAGGGGGCTTCGGTGAAGCTTTCTTT. Translating gives CASSLTGGFGEAFF.

The chain combines TRBV6-1 with TRBJ2-3; 9 bases are a match to TRBD1. Germline CDR1 and CDR2: MNHNS and SASEGT. The CDR3 covers 15 residues. J was trimmed by 3 bases and V by 5 bases; bases with no gene match: 6. The CDR3 DNA follows: TGTGCCAGCAGTCGACAGGGGGGAGAAACAGATACGCAGTATTTT. Its protein product is CASSRQGGETDTQYF.